The clone carrying this T cell receptor beta chain was counted only a few times. As yet, its antigen is unknown. TCRdb re-called the 5' RACE reads with MiXCR, one entry per CDR3 protein. The sample carries 110,000 to 150,000 distinct CDR3 sequences, about 6.9% recorded once. The data stem from a study of T cells after yellow fever vaccination. Notes on the study in general: High-abundance clonotypes from the bulk population could contaminate FACS-sorted repertoires. When the response was secondary, it was weaker but reached its peak faster, day 5 versus 15. Detected again after the booster were most primary-vaccination clones, at 96% CD4 and more than 70% CD8.

Germline CDR1 KGHSH, CDR2 LQKENI. Trimming took off 0 bases at V and 7 bases at J, with 9 bases between the two ends. This CDR3 contains 13 residues. This chain links TRBV18 with TRBJ2-5, with a possible D match to TRBD2 (5 bases). The sequence was collected from a young man who received the YFV17D yellow fever vaccine. The sample consisted of CD4+ T cells sorted from PBMCs, taken 10 days after the yellow fever booster vaccination. The CDR3 coding sequence is TGTGCCAGCTCACCACCCGGAGGAGGGACCCAGTACTTC. This gives the protein CASSPPGGGTQYF.